What follows is one T cell receptor beta chain and its context. These data are taken from a study of cytomegalovirus exposure and HLA in healthy donors. PCR used 60 Vbeta primers and 13 Jbeta primers. The method was immunoSEQ multiplex PCR; TCRdb's version includes in-frame clones alone and lacks a portion of them. The sample lists more than 95,000 clones; around 60% were seen once. This CDR3 has 14 residues. With 0 bases clipped from V and 3 bases from J, the junction kept 2 bases outside the gene matches. Per germline, CDR1 GTSNPN and CDR2 SVGIG (reference sequence). Sequences were obtained from PBMCs. This TCR was recovered from a man in his sixties in good health and CMV-seronegative. The rearrangement joins TRBV30 to TRBJ2-1; 7 nucleotides match TRBD2. The CDR3 coding sequence is TGTGCCTGGAGTGTAAGCGGGATCTACAATGAGCAGTTCTTC. Its protein is CAWSVSGIYNEQFF.